This T cell receptor (beta chain) was obtained from a study of T cells after yellow fever vaccination. This clonotype was seen only once. Its antigen is as yet unknown. Being one base from a much bigger clone, this may be a read error. Because it lacks the conserved phenylalanine or tryptophan at the end, this CDR3 is likely a read error. This CDR3 has 13 amino acids. Germline V CDR1 and CDR2: SQVTM, ANQGSEA. V shed 4 bases and J shed 0 bases, with 10 bases lying between them. Study outcomes and limitations: Only a small proportion of the clonotypes turned up in both the CD4 and the CD8 compartments, likely arising from convergent recombination.

Making TCR cDNA involved 5'RACE template switching, which added UMIs and a universal primer site. TCRdb itself ran the 5' RACE reads through MiXCR, one entry per CDR3 protein. The sample lists 150,000 or so distinct CDR3 sequences; approximately 9.9% were seen once. The genes are TRBV29-1 and TRBJ2-7; D not resolved. This receptor was taken from a man between 18 and 29 years old who received the YFV17D yellow fever vaccine. This specimen was CD8+ T cells sorted from PBMCs, taken 45 days after the yellow fever booster vaccination. The CDR3 is CSVVGHFSYEQYL. CDR3 DNA sequence: TGCAGCGTTGTAGGGCACTTCTCCTACGAGCAGTACTTG.